This record looks at one T cell receptor beta chain sequence and its context. Its specificity is not known. The CDR3 has 15 amino acids. Germline CDR1 reads WSHSY; CDR2 reads SAAADI. Trimming cost V 0 bases and J 5 bases; bases outside gene matches: 7. Every bit of the isolated RNA underwent reverse transcription, so sequencing read expressed TCRB transcripts. Reads for stem cell-like memory T cell samples averaged about 970,000. Method: immunoSEQ multiplex PCR; TCRdb's copy keeps in-frame clones and lacks some. The table lists 20,000 to 25,000 clones, under 75% of them singletons, with about 0.37% in the top ten. The source of the sample is a study of beta chain features in type 1 diabetes. General observations from the study: TCRB CDR3s from Type 1 diabetes patients were moderately but significantly shorter in all four CD4+ subsets. Cells carrying high TCR expression could end up over-represented when cDNA is sequenced.

The origin of this receptor is a man younger than 30 with type 1 diabetes. Input material: stem cell memory CD4+ T cells from blood. The chain combines TRBV10-2 with TRBJ2-7; 7 bases are a match to TRBD2. The CDR3, as DNA: TGCGCCAGCAGTGAGTCGACTAGCTTGGCAAACGAGCAGTACTTC. This encodes CASSESTSLANEQYF.